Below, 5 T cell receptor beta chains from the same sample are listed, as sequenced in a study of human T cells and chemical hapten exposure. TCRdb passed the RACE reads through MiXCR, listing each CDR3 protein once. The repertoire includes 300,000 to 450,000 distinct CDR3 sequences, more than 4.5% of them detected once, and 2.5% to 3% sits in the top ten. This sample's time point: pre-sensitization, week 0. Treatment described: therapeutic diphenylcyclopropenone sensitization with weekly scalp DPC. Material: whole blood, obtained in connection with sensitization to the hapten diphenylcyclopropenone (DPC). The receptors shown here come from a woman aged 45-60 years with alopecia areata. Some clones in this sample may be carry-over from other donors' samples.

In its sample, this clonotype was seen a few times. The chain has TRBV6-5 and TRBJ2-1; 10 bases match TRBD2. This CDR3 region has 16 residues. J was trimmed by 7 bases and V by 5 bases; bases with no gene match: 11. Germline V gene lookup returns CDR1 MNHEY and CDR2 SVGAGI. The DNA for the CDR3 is TGTGCCAGCAGTCGGACTAGCGGCGGGGTCGAGAATGAGCAGTTCTTC. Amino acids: CASSRTSGGVENEQFF.

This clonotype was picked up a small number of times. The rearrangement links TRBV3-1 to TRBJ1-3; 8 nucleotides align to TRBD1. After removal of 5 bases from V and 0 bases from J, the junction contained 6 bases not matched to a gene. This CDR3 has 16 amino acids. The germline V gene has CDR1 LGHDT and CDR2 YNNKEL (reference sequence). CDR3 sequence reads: CASSVFTGGSGNTIYF. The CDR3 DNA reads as TGTGCCAGCAGCGTATTCACAGGGGGCTCTGGAAACACCATATATTTT.

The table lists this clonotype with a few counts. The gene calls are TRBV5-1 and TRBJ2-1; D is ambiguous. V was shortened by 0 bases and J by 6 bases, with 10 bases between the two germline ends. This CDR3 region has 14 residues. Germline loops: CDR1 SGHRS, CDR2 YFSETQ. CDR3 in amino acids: CASSLEAATNEQFF. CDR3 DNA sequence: TGCGCCAGCAGCTTGGAGGCCGCTACCAATGAGCAGTTCTTC.

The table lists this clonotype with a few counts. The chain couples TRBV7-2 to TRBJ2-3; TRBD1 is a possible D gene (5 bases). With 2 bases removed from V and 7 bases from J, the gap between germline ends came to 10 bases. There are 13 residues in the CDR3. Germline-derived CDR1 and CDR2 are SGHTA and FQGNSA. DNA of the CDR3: TGTGCCAGCAGCTTAAGGTCGGACAATACGCAGTATTTT. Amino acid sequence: CASSLRSDNTQYF.

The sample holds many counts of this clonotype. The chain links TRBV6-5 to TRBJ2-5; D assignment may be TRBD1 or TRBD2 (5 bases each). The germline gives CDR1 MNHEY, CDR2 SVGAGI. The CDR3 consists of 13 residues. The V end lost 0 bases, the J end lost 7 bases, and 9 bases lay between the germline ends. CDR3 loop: CASSYSNGGTQYF. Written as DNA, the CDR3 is TGTGCCAGCAGTTACTCGAATGGGGGGACCCAGTACTTC.